This entry is about one T cell receptor beta chain. What it binds is not known. Template material for amplifying TCR beta CDR3 regions consisted of RNA transcripts. The study used the HTBI primer set for a first-round RT-PCR of the TCR CDR3. Each CDR3 protein gets one entry after TCRdb re-called the multiplex PCR reads with MiXCR. The sample consists of 360,000 or so distinct CDR3 sequences, 19% of them appearing once. This record belongs to a study of T cells in Graves' hyperthyroidism and ophthalmopathy. General observations from the study: Expanded thyroid clonotypes (above 0.001) were mostly also found in blood.

The germline V gene has CDR1 SGHTA and CDR2 FQGTGA. Trimming took off 1 base at V and 6 bases at J, with 9 bases between the two ends. The CDR3 extends over 14 amino acids. Sequencing used blood. The sequence was obtained from a woman aged 18 to 35 with Graves' hyperthyroidism. The chain is built from TRBV7-3 and TRBJ2-2; the D gene could be TRBD1 or TRBD2 (5 bases each). The CDR3 loop is CASSLSQGAGELFF. CDR3 bases: TGTGCCAGCAGCTTAAGTCAGGGAGCCGGGGAGCTGTTTTTT.